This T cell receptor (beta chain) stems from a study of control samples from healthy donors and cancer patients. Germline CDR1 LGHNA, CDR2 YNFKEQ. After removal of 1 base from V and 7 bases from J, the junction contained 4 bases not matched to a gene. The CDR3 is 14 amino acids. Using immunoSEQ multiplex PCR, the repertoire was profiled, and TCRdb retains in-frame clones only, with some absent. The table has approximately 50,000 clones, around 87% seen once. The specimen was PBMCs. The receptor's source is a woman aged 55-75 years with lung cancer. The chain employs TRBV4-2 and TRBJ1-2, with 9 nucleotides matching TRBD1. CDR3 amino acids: CASSQGDRDGGYTF. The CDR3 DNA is TGTGCCAGCAGCCAAGGGGACAGGGACGGTGGCTACACCTTC.